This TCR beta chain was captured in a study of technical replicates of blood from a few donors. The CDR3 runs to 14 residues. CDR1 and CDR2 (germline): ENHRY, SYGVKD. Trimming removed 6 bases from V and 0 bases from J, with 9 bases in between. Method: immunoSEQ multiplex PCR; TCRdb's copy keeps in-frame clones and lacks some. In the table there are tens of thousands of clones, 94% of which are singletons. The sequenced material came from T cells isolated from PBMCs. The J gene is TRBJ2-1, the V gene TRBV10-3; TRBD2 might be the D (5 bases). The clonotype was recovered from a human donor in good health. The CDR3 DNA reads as TGTGCCATCAGCGAAGGGAGCTCCTACAATGAGCAGTTCTTC. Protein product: CAISEGSSYNEQFF.